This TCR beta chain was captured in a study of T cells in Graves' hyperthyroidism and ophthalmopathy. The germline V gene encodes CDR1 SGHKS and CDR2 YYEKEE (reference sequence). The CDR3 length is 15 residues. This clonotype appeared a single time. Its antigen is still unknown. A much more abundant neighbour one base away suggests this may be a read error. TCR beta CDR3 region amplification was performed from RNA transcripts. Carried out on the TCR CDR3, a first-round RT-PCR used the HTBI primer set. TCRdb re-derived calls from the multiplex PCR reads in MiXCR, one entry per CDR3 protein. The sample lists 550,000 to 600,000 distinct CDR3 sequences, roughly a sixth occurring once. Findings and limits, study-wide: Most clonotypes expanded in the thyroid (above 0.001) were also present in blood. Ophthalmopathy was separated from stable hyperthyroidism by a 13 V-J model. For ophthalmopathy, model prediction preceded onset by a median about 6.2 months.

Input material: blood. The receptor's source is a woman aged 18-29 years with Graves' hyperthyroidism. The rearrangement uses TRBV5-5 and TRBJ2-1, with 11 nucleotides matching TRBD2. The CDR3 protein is CGSSLALAGGNEQFF. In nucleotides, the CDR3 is TGTGGCAGCAGCTTGGCGCTAGCGGGAGGCAATGAGCAGTTCTTC.